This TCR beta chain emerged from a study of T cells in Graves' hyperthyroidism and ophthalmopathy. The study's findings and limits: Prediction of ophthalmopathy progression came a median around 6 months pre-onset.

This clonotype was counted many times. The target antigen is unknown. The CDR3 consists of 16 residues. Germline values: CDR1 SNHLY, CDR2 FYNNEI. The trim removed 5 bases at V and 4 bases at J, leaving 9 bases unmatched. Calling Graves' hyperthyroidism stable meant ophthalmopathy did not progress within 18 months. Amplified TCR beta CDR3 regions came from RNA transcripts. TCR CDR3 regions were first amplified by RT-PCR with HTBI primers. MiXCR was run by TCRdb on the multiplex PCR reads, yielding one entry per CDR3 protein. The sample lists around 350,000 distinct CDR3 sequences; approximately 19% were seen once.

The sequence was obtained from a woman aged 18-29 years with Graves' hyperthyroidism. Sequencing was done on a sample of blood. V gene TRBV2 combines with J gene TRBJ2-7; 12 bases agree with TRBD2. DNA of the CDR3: TGTGCCAGCAGTAAAGGCGGACTAGCGGGGTATTACGAGCAGTACTTC. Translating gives CASSKGGLAGYYEQYF.